This TCR beta chain originates from a study of cytomegalovirus exposure and HLA in healthy donors (dated by TCRdb to 2016 to 2017). For the study in its entirety: According to an earlier analysis of a few hundred of the donors, about 179 million T cells yielded some 120 million unique TCR beta sequences and less than 300 Gb of sequence data. An early release that covered fewer than 750 HLA-typed donors contained approximately 300 gigabases of sequencing data and 75 million to 100 million unique TCR sequences. Among the roughly 370 genotyped donors, around 81% belonged to the genetic ancestry cluster associated with self-reported Caucasian donors. The study was designed to test whether signatures of past pathogen exposure could be identified by cataloging public T cell receptors. Using immunosequencing, the study profiled T cell repertoires from 500 to 800 subjects and related those repertoires to cytomegalovirus serostatus. In addition to the first cohort of around 670 subjects, a separate validation cohort of approximately 110 different subjects was used. To predict cytomegalovirus infection status, the study combined high-throughput TCR immunosequencing, statistical association of individual TCRs with disease status, and machine learning. In a later analysis, previously published TCR beta repertoires from roughly 710 donors were re-analyzed and high-resolution HLA genotyping was added so that TCR occurrence patterns could be studied. Rather than drawing on any new phenotypic data, the later analysis identified candidate immune exposures from TCR beta sequences and the way those sequences occurred across donors. An earlier analysis of 500 to 650 of the donors applied high-throughput TCR beta sequencing to assess whether each TCR beta V gene segment acted as functional or pseudogenic. Donor age, sex, ethnicity and CMV serostatus were compiled alongside the repertoire data. Genome-wide SNP genotypes for about 65% of the roughly 670 donors were used in a later genetic analysis, which treated that subset as a discovery cohort. All discovery cohort repertoires had been generated using a single sequencing platform. HLA typing covered class I and class II loci at four-digit resolution. Typing coverage varied by locus: roughly 620-630 donors for A, B, C, DRB1 and DQB1; roughly 510 for DQA1; about 600 for DPA1; fewer than 480 for DPB1. A handful of DR-DQ haplotypes were handled as single units for association and clustering because linkage in the cohort was strong. Among some 400 genotyped donors of the cohort, an average of roughly 230,000 unique TCR beta nucleotide sequences was sequenced per donor, of which 15% to 20% were non-productive.

Library creation used the immunoSEQ multiplex PCR assay. A mixture of 60 forward primers for TCR Vbeta segments and 13 reverse primers for TCR Jbeta segments was used in the multiplex PCR. A multiplex PCR assay on genomic DNA amplified the CDR3 region of rearranged TCR beta genes. The Illumina HiSeq System was used to sequence the amplified TCR beta libraries as 87-base-pair reads. Concerning the study's data processing: A later analysis counted tens of millions of unique TCR beta chains across the 666 repertoires, and roughly 9.9 million of these chains were shared by at least two donors. A nearest-neighbor algorithm error-corrected the raw reads and collapsed the reads into unique sequences, merging closely related sequences to remove PCR and sequencing errors. V, D and J gene segments were assigned by aligning CDR3 sequences to IMGT reference sequences. For a sequence to be retained, a match of at least six nucleotides to both a V gene segment and a J gene segment was required. Rearrangements were classified as productive when the CDR3 lacked stop codons and remained in frame with V and J, and all other rearrangements were classified as non-productive. CDR3 was defined according to IMGT convention as the region running from the second conserved V-encoded cysteine to the conserved J-encoded phenylalanine. Sequences without an unambiguous match to a single V gene segment were excluded from the earlier analysis of 450 to 750 of the donors. An earlier analysis of about 590 of the donors classified V segments as functional when productive rearrangements were above 56.7% and as segregating when the standard deviation between donors was above 5%. A statistical classification framework was built to diagnose cytomegalovirus status from the catalog of TCR beta chain sequences. A later analysis assigned V and J genes by comparing TCR nucleotide sequences with IMGT/GENE-DB human TR gene sequences. The TCRdist pipeline was used in a later analysis to assign CDR3 sequences and most-parsimonious VDJ recombination scenarios. In a later analysis, each TCR beta chain was defined by its CDR3 amino acid sequence together with its V-gene family, and reads without a unique V-gene family were excluded. As a way to deal with suspected cross-contamination and a sequencing artifact, a later analysis dropped roughly 600 nucleotide sequences that were highly shared and had low generation probability. In a later analysis, a clonal expansion index was calculated for each public chain from normalized within-repertoire ranks of inferred template counts. A later analysis computed generation probabilities with a VDJ recombination model fitted to out-of-frame rearrangements, and checked the results against IGoR. In a later analysis, hypergeometric tests were used to score TCR-TCR, TCR-HLA and TCR-CMV co-occurrence, with a repertoire-size bias correction applied to TCR pairs. A later analysis estimated false discovery rates by permuting HLA or CMV assignments 20 times. A later analysis grouped co-occurring TCRs with DBSCAN, adding TCRdist sequence similarity when clustering within HLA-allele-positive subsets. Repertoires with fewer than 30,000 or more than 120,000 public chains, plus five repertoires with anomalous nucleotide sharing, were excluded from co-occurrence clustering. TCRdb mirrors the immuneACCESS table, restricted to in-frame sequences. Some clones are absent from its copies; in checked studies, under half trace to an unresolved V gene, and the reason for the others is unknown. That table gives V, J and clone size, and the DNA gave D and trimming. The sample profile shows approximately 38,000 clones; 70% to 85% of them were found once. 10% of the sample belongs to the ten largest clones.

This clone is categorized as medium-sized (0.01 to 0.1%). Its antigen is still unknown. No base quality values were provided; no much bigger clone lies one nucleotide off. Points the paper makes about the study in general: In both the original and validation cohorts, the classifier was reported to diagnose cytomegalovirus status with high specificity and sensitivity. According to a later genetic analysis, donors in an Asian-associated ancestry cluster had fewer N-insertions in productive TCRs than the approximately 670-donor mean. A later analysis reported that several top co-occurrence clusters appeared linked to parvovirus B19, influenza, CMV and Epstein-Barr virus. Broadly in line with IMGT annotations, most TCR beta V segments showed up in productive rearrangements about 90% or about 30% of the time in an earlier analysis of a few hundred of the donors. Roughly uniform sequencing depth across donors was assumed in presence/absence analyses, although this assumption may not hold. Because HLA typing was missing for some donors at each locus, association tests included only the typed subset. Three of the identified cytomegalovirus-associated TCR beta chains were confirmed in vitro to be specific for cytomegalovirus antigens. In a later genetic analysis, a missense DCLRE1C variant was associated with V-gene and J-gene trimming of TCR beta chains, and the association was replicated in an independent cohort. A later analysis found that HLA-associated TCR beta chains were more clonally expanded and had lower generation probabilities than equally common non-associated chains. Immune exposure information for the cohort was limited to CMV serostatus. According to the authors, the approach could potentially be generalized to other disease states and immunological phenotypes. A further reported finding was that TCR beta sequences accurately predicted the HLA-A and HLA-B alleles for most subjects in the first cohort. According to a later analysis, most CMV-associated TCR beta chains appeared to be HLA-restricted, and the HLA associations seemed to be driven largely by CMV exposure. Specific HLA alleles were associated with about 17,000 TCR beta sequences at a false discovery rate of 0.05 in a later analysis. The earlier analysis of 587 of the donors excluded approximately 15 rarely observed V segments, including chromosome 9 orphons, because counts were too low. Assigning TCR associations to individual alleles was difficult when HLA alleles, especially DR and DQ, strongly co-occurred. While some public TCRs were present in many individuals, most TCR sequences turned up only very rarely across donors. In this cohort, only TCR beta chains were sequenced, and detectable features were limited by the absence of alpha or paired-chain data. A group of highly shared sequence variants was considered likely to be a technical artifact of the sequencing pipeline. A later analysis found that TCR association rates varied across HLA loci, with DRB1 alleles showing the most associated TCRs and HLA-C alleles the fewest. In the study, around 150 TCR beta chains were listed as associated with cytomegalovirus. Linkage disequilibrium might explain the correlated functional status among segregating V segments, but an unknown experimental factor could not be ruled out.

The cohort comprised fewer than 700 healthy bone marrow donors. At the time of sampling, all cohort members were nominally healthy, though unrecorded immune exposures were likely present. The donor was CMV seropositive and belonged to the group of some 290 seropositive cohort members. A peripheral blood sample was provided by each donor, and peripheral blood mononuclear cells were used for TCR beta sequencing. Genomic DNA was extracted from the blood cell samples with the Qiagen DNeasy Blood Extraction Kit. The sequence derives from a woman in her late teens or twenties in good health and CMV-seropositive. The sequenced material came from PBMCs.

The CDR3 region has the sequence CASSLLGTSGHNEQFF. The sequenced DNA is TGTGCCAGCAGTCTCTTGGGGACTAGCGGACACAATGAGCAGTTCTTC. Recombination connected TRBV6-4 to TRBJ2-1, and 11 junction bases match TRBD2. Counted from cysteine to phenylalanine, this CDR3 has 16 amino acids. The read is trimmed to its CDR3 DNA, 48 bases read in frame from base 1. After removal of 5 bases from V and 5 bases from J, the junction retains 8 bases not matched to a gene. The germline V gene encodes CDR1 MRHNA and CDR2 SNTAGT.